Following are 25 T cell receptor beta chains from one sample sequenced in a study of PD-1 blockade in classical Hodgkin lymphoma. Only in-frame clones appear in the TCRdb table, and some are missing; sequencing was by immunoSEQ multiplex PCR. The sample lists about 58,000 clones; 88% were seen once. All patients experienced relapse after autologous stem cell transplantation, and brentuximab vedotin exposure was variable. This specimen consisted of peripheral blood mononuclear cells (PBMCs), obtained before the second cycle of nivolumab. Receptor source: a human donor with classical Hodgkin lymphoma.

The chain employs TRBV11-3 and TRBJ2-1; unclear D gene. The CDR3 runs to 12 residues. CDR1 is SGHNT, CDR2 YENEEA, per germline. The ends were cut back, 3 bases at V and 9 bases at J, with 9 bases in the middle. CDR3 bases: TGTGCCAGCAGCTTGGAGACCGCTGAGCAGTTCTTC. This encodes CASSLETAEQFF.

The rearrangement links TRBV5-1 to TRBJ1-2, with TRBD1 matching over 7 bases. V dropped 3 bases and J dropped 7; count of bases not matched to a gene: 15. Germline V gene sequence: CDR1 SGHRS, CDR2 YFSETQ. The CDR3 is made up of 16 amino acids. The CDR3 DNA reads as TGCGCCAGCAGCTGGGGATCGGACTCCTCAGGGGGTGGCTACACCTTC. Residues: CASSWGSDSSGGGYTF.

The gene calls are TRBV19 and TRBJ1-1; unclear D gene. Trimming pared 5 bases from V and 2 bases from J, leaving 9 bases between. Germline V lookup: CDR1 LNHDA, CDR2 SQIVND (reference sequence). CDR3 length: 13 residues. The CDR3 is CASSRFSNTEAFF. CDR3 DNA sequence: TGTGCCAGTAGTCGGTTCAGTAACACTGAAGCTTTCTTT. Filled out from reference TRBV19 and TRBJ1-1, the complete variable domain reads DGGITQSPKYLFRKEGQNVTLSCEQNLNHDAMYWYRQDPGQGLRLIYYSQIVNDFQKGDIAEGYSVSREKKESFPLTVTSAQKNPTAFYLCASSRFSNTEAFFGQGTRLTVV.

This chain joins TRBV7-9 and TRBJ1-2, with a weak D call TRBD1 (5 bases). This CDR3 contains 13 residues. Deletions cut 1 base from V and 7 bases from J, with 10 bases between. The germline V gene encodes CDR1 SEHNR and CDR2 FQNEAQ (reference sequence). The CDR3 DNA reads as TGTGCCAGCAGCTTAGTAGCAGGGACTGGCTACACCTTC. Translation gives CASSLVAGTGYTF.

The chain carries TRBV6-6 and TRBJ2-2, with TRBD1 as a possible D gene (6 bases). Trimming pared 7 bases from V and 7 bases from J, leaving 19 bases between. The CDR3 has 15 amino acids. Germline CDR1 and CDR2: MNHNY and SVGAGI (reference sequence). The CDR3 sequence is CASMASGVPGGELFF. Here the CDR3 DNA reads TGTGCCAGCATGGCCTCAGGGGTCCCCGGCGGGGAGCTGTTTTTT.

The genes are TRBV7-9 and TRBJ1-3; D not certain. V was pared by 3 bases and J by 5 bases, with 17 bases between. Germline CDR1 SEHNR, CDR2 FQNEAQ (reference sequence). This CDR3 region has 16 residues. The CDR3 coding sequence is TGTGCCAGCAGCTTGGTCCTCGGAGGGCAGAGAAACACCATATATTTT. Translating gives CASSLVLGGQRNTIYF. Full variable domain (rest looked up from reference TRBV7-9 and TRBJ1-3): DTGVSQNPRHKITKRGQNVTFRCDPISEHNRLYWYRQTLGQGPEFLTYFQNEAQLEKSRLLSDRFSAERPKGSFSTLEIQRTEQGDSAMYLCASSLVLGGQRNTIYFGEGSWLTVV.

The V call is TRBV27, the J call TRBJ2-7; D is tentatively TRBD1 or TRBD2 (5 bases each). V was trimmed by 3 bases and J by 3 bases, leaving 24 bases between them. Germline values: CDR1 MNHEY, CDR2 SMNVEV (reference sequence). This CDR3 is built from 18 residues. The CDR3: CASSLGGGRGRSFYEQYF. The DNA of the CDR3 is TGTGCCAGCAGTTTGGGTGGGGGTCGGGGAAGATCCTTCTACGAGCAGTACTTC.

The chain employs TRBV5-1 and TRBJ2-3; the D is unclear. V was shortened by 7 bases and J by 0 bases, with 9 bases between the two germline ends. The CDR3 has 13 residues. Germline assignment: CDR1 SGHRS and CDR2 YFSETQ. The CDR3 is CASSVTSTDTQYF. CDR3 in DNA: TGCGCCAGCTCGGTCACGAGCACAGATACGCAGTATTTT.

The table lists this clone with a count of one. This sequence joins TRBV7-6 and TRBJ2-3, with 10 bases fitting TRBD2. This CDR3 has 16 amino acids. Germline CDR1 and CDR2: SGHVS and FNYEAQ. Trimming removed 3 bases from V and 6 bases from J; junction bases left unmatched: 9. CDR3 in amino acids: CASSFLAGEFGDTQYF. The DNA of the CDR3 is TGTGCCAGCAGCTTTCTAGCGGGGGAATTCGGGGATACGCAGTATTTT. Full variable domain (missing parts from reference TRBV7-6 and TRBJ2-3): GAGVSQSPRYKVTKRGQDVALRCDPISGHVSLYWYRQALGQGPEFLTYFNYEAQQDKSGLPNDRFSAERPEGSISTLTIQRTEQRDSAMYRCASSFLAGEFGDTQYFGPGTRLTVL.

This clone was found once. The chain employs TRBV2 and TRBJ2-7; D possibly corresponds to TRBD1 (5 bases). Deletions cut 7 bases from V and 4 bases from J, with 8 bases between. Germline V gene lookup returns CDR1 SNHLY and CDR2 FYNNEI. The CDR3 is 11 amino acids. Written as DNA, the CDR3 is TGTGCCAGCACCCAGGGTTACGAGCAGTACTTC. Its protein is CASTQGYEQYF.

The chain joins TRBV6-6 to TRBJ1-5; D not certain. The V and J ends lost 2 bases and 0 bases respectively, with 8 bases between them. Germline-derived CDR1 and CDR2 are MNHNY and SVGAGI (reference sequence). CDR3 size: 15 residues. The CDR3 DNA follows: TGTGCCAGCAGTTACGAGTCAGGTAGCAATCAGCCCCAGCATTTT. It codes for CASSYESGSNQPQHF.

This clone was detected only once. In nucleotides, the CDR3 is TGTGCCAGCCAGGGGACGGCCGCTAACGGGGAGCTGTTTTTT. Protein sequence: CASQGTAANGELFF. This chain connects TRBV5-5 to TRBJ2-2; weak D call: TRBD1 (6 bases). V dropped 7 bases and J dropped 7 bases, with 17 bases sitting between them. Germline loops: CDR1 SGHKS, CDR2 YYEKEE (reference sequence). This CDR3 spans 14 amino acids. The full variable domain, rest sourced from reference TRBV5-5 and TRBJ2-2, is DAGVTQSPTHLIKTRGQQVTLRCSPISGHKSVSWYQQVLGQGPQFIFQYYEKEERGRGNFPDRFSARQFPNYSSELNVNALLLGDSALYLCASQGTAANGELFFGEGSRLTVL.

Comments on this clone: Other DNA sequences in this sample translate to the same CDR3. The chain combines TRBV5-1 with TRBJ2-7; the D gene is possibly TRBD1 (5 bases). The V gene lost 1 base and the J gene lost 0 bases, with 8 bases spanning the gap. This CDR3 comprises 14 residues. Looked up from germline, CDR1 is SGHRS and CDR2 is YFSETQ. CDR3 in DNA: TGCGCCAGCAGCTTGAGTCAGGGCTCCTACGAGCAGTACTTC. It translates to CASSLSQGSYEQYF.

The J gene is TRBJ2-7, the V gene TRBV6-5; no firm D call. Trimming pared 2 bases from V and 0 bases from J, leaving 8 bases between. Looked up from germline, CDR1 is MNHEY and CDR2 is SVGAGI. There are 14 residues in the CDR3. The CDR3 region is CASSYGRTSYEQYF. In DNA form, the CDR3 reads TGTGCCAGCAGTTACGGCCGAACCTCCTACGAGCAGTACTTC.

The chain combines TRBV28 with TRBJ2-7; D possibly uses TRBD1 or TRBD2 (5 bases each). V lost 6 bases and J 3 bases, leaving 9 bases between the germline ends. The CDR3 runs 12 residues. CDR1 is MDHEN, CDR2 SYDVKM, per germline. In DNA, the CDR3 is TGTGCCAGCAGGGGACGGTACTACGAGCAGTACTTC. Protein product: CASRGRYYEQYF.

This clone was counted only a few times. The chain recombines TRBV14 with TRBJ2-7, with D possibly being TRBD1 (5 bases). The CDR3 length is 17 residues. V was trimmed by 0 bases and J by 1 base, leaving 16 bases between them. The germline V gene encodes CDR1 SGHDN and CDR2 FVKESK. Here the CDR3 DNA reads TGTGCCAGCAGCCAAGATCTATCTCCAGGGTATTCCTACGAGCAGTACTTC. Protein: CASSQDLSPGYSYEQYF. Combining the CDR3 with reference TRBV14 and TRBJ2-7 gives the whole variable domain EAGVTQFPSHSVIEKGQTVTLRCDPISGHDNLYWYRRVMGKEIKFLLHFVKESKQDESGMPNNRFLAERTGGTYSTLKVQPAELEDSGVYFCASSQDLSPGYSYEQYFGPGTRLTVT.

The rearrangement joins TRBV30 to TRBJ2-3; 7 bases match TRBD2. CDR1 and CDR2 (germline): GTSNPN, SVGIG (reference sequence). The CDR3 spans 15 residues. V was clipped by 0 bases and J by 2 bases; unmatched bases: 5. The CDR3 spells CAWSVGLADTDTQYF. The CDR3 DNA reads as TGTGCCTGGAGTGTGGGGCTAGCGGACACAGATACGCAGTATTTT.

The chain joins TRBV7-8 to TRBJ1-2; D remains unclear. The CDR3 totals 14 residues. Trimming cost V 0 bases and J 4 bases, with 9 bases left between them. The V gene's germline CDR1 is SGHVS and CDR2 FQNEAQ. The CDR3 spells CASSLAGGGYGYTF. CDR3 nucleotides: TGTGCCAGCAGCTTAGCCGGAGGCGGCTATGGCTACACCTTC.

Note on this clone: The CDR3 does not end in the conserved phenylalanine or tryptophan, so this is likely a read error. The limits of the CDR3 on the DNA are not certain, so only TCRdb's listed CDR3 is given. This chain joins TRBV27 and TRBJ2-6. Germline CDR1 reads MNHEY; CDR2 reads SMNVEV (reference sequence). Inclusive of both ends, the CDR3 amounts to 10 amino acids. The CDR3 protein is CASSLERLVR.

This clone has a handful of counts. The chain employs TRBV5-1 and TRBJ1-1; D not certain. Germline CDR1 reads SGHRS; CDR2 reads YFSETQ. V lost 3 bases, J lost 7 bases, and 13 bases lay in between. The CDR3 loop spans 13 amino acids. CDR3 residues: CASSSGGEDEAFF. The CDR3 nucleotides are TGCGCCAGCAGCTCGGGCGGGGAGGATGAAGCTTTCTTT.

This clone was counted once. The chain has TRBV2 and TRBJ1-1; D remains unclear. Between the trimmed V and J ends, which lost 6 bases and 4 bases, there was a span of 9 bases. The CDR3 runs 12 residues. Germline-derived CDR1 and CDR2 are SNHLY and FYNNEI. Here the CDR3 reads CASRGFGTEAFF. CDR3 nucleotide sequence: TGTGCCAGCAGGGGATTCGGCACTGAAGCTTTCTTT.

The J gene is TRBJ2-7, the V gene TRBV4-2, with D possibly TRBD1 on 6 matching bases. The germline V gene has CDR1 LGHNA and CDR2 YNFKEQ. The CDR3 covers 14 residues. Trimming removed 1 base at V and 0 bases at J, with 7 bases between. Here the CDR3 reads CASSQGTASYEQYF. The CDR3 DNA reads as TGTGCCAGCAGCCAAGGGACAGCCTCCTACGAGCAGTACTTC.

J is TRBJ2-4 and V is TRBV7-9; D might be TRBD1 or TRBD2, each matching 5 bases. This CDR3 has 19 residues. CDR1 is SEHNR and CDR2 is FQNEAQ in the germline V gene (reference sequence). Trimming removed 5 bases at V and 1 base at J, with 24 bases between. CDR3 protein: CASSPRGGGLVGAKNIQYF. The CDR3 coding sequence is TGTGCCAGCAGCCCACGAGGTGGGGGATTGGTGGGGGCCAAAAACATTCAGTACTTC.

The CDR3 here is CASRLALPKGQGYNEQFF. The CDR3 region has the DNA TGTGCAAGTCGCTTAGCGCTCCCGAAGGGACAGGGATACAATGAGCAGTTCTTC. The V and J genes are TRBV12-2 and TRBJ2-1; the D segment call TRBD1 is taken from the table without a DNA check. TRBV12-2 is flagged as a pseudogene. This CDR3 comprises 18 residues.

This clone appeared once. The chain joins TRBV5-1 to TRBJ2-3, with 7 bases that match TRBD1. V lost 4 bases, J lost 2 bases, and 7 bases stayed unmatched. The length of the CDR3 is 15 residues. CDR1 and CDR2 (germline): SGHRS, YFSETQ. The CDR3 nucleotides read TGCGCCAGCAGCCCCCCAACAGGGGACACAGATACGCAGTATTTT. It specifies CASSPPTGDTDTQYF.